Listed below are T cell receptor beta chains from one sample, sequenced in a study of OX40 agonist ivuxolimab in advanced cancers. Sequenced by immunoSEQ multiplex PCR; TCRdb stores in-frame clones only, minus some. The sample contains 20,000 or so clones, roughly 78% of which appear only once. Sequenced material: CD4+ or CD8+ T cells sorted from blood, taken in a trial of the OX40 agonist ivuxolimab. Every receptor here comes from an adult with an advanced solid tumor such as melanoma, head and neck, liver or kidney cancer. Each CDR3 is given with its conserved first and last residue. A D gene is named only where the DNA matches it firmly. Rows give clone size only sometimes, using once, few, many, or a class for an expanded clone.

>NA|TRBD1|TRBV5-4|TRBJ1-1
CASSAQGLDTEAFF
TGTGCCAGCAGCGCACAGGGGTTGGACACTGAAGCTTTCTTT
>few|TRBD1|TRBV5-6|TRBJ2-1
CASSWRQGLYNEQFF
TGTGCCAGCAGCTGGCGACAGGGCCTCTACAATGAGCAGTTCTTC
>NA|TRBD2|TRBV10-2|TRBJ2-7
CASSGLLAGLSYEQYF
TGCGCCAGCAGTGGGTTACTAGCGGGGCTCTCCTACGAGCAGTACTTC
>NA|NA|TRBV6-5|TRBJ2-3
CASSYRTAFTDTQYF
TGTGCCAGCAGTTACCGGACAGCTTTCACAGATACGCAGTATTTT
>NA|NA|TRBV7-9|TRBJ2-5
CASSLRTQETQYF
TGTGCCAGCAGCTTAAGGACCCAAGAGACCCAGTACTTC
>NA|NA|TRBV27|TRBJ1-5
CASGVLDSNQPQHF
TGTGCCAGCGGGGTGCTTGATAGCAATCAGCCCCAGCATTTT
>NA|NA|TRBV27|TRBJ1-5
CASSSDMRANQPQHF
TGTGCCAGCAGCTCCGACATGAGAGCAAATCAGCCCCAGCATTTT
>NA|NA|TRBV29-1|TRBJ2-5
CSVDGGLYQETQYF
TGCAGCGTTGACGGGGGTTTGTACCAAGAGACCCAGTACTTC
>NA|NA|TRBV14|TRBJ2-5
CASSHGYQETQYF
TGTGCCAGCAGCCACGGTTATCAAGAGACCCAGTACTTC
>NA|TRBD2|TRBV29-1|TRBJ2-5
CSVDLAGGPQETQYF
TGCAGCGTTGACTTAGCGGGAGGCCCCCAAGAGACCCAGTACTTC
>NA|TRBD2|TRBV9|TRBJ2-1
CASSDSLLAGGNEQFF
TGTGCCAGCAGCGATAGTTTACTAGCGGGGGGGAATGAGCAGTTCTTC
>NA|NA|TRBV6-1|TRBJ2-3
CASSEFEDTQYF
TGTGCCAGCAGTGAATTTGAGGATACGCAGTATTTT
>NA|TRBD1|TRBV4-1|TRBJ1-2
CASSQGPGQYYGYTF
TGCGCCAGCAGCCAAGGCCCGGGACAGTACTATGGCTACACCTTC
>NA|NA|TRBV27|TRBJ2-3
CASSLRRGQDTQYF
TGTGCCAGCAGTTTGCGGCGGGGGCAAGATACGCAGTATTTT
>few|NA|TRBV19|TRBJ1-5
CASSIDLNQPQHF
TGTGCCAGTAGTATAGACCTCAATCAGCCCCAGCATTTT
>few|NA|TRBV21-1|TRBJ2-7
CASSASTRDREPSYEQYF
TGTGCCAGCAGCGCCTCCACCCGGGACAGAGAACCTTCCTACGAGCAGTACTTC
>NA|TRBD1|TRBV4-1|TRBJ2-7
CASSLRQGYEQYF
TGCGCCAGCAGCCTAAGACAGGGCTACGAGCAGTACTTC
>NA|NA|TRBV6-5|TRBJ2-7
CASRHRDSYEQYF
TGTGCCAGCAGGCACAGGGATTCCTACGAGCAGTACTTC
>NA|TRBD2|TRBV9|TRBJ2-1
CASSPGLAGGRAYNEQFF
TGTGCCAGCAGCCCGGGACTAGCGGGAGGGAGGGCCTACAATGAGCAGTTCTTC
>NA|NA|TRBV7-8|TRBJ2-6
CASGGRLSGANVLTF
TGTGCCAGCGGCGGCCGCCTTTCGGGGGCCAACGTCCTGACTTTC
>once|NA|TRBV5-8|TRBJ1-5
CASSFSGNSNQPQHF
TGTGCCAGCAGCTTTTCAGGGAATAGCAATCAGCCCCAGCATTTT
>NA|TRBD2|TRBV10-1|TRBJ2-5
CASSSSGLADQETQYF
TGCGCCAGCTCCTCCTCGGGACTAGCGGACCAAGAGACCCAGTACTTC
>NA|NA|TRBV9|TRBJ2-1
CASSLDGLSYNEQFF
TGTGCCAGCAGCCTGGACGGATTATCCTACAATGAGCAGTTCTTC
>NA|NA|TRBV7-9|TRBJ2-6
CATPGTSGANVLTF
TGTGCCACCCCCGGGACCTCTGGGGCCAACGTCCTGACTTTC
>NA|NA|TRBV6-1|TRBJ2-7
CASSLGYREQYF
TGTGCCAGCAGTCTTGGCTATAGGGAGCAGTACTTC
>NA|NA|TRBV10-2|TRBJ1-2
CASAPAGNWGNYGYTF
TGCGCCAGTGCACCAGCGGGTAATTGGGGTAACTATGGCTACACCTTC
>NA|TRBD2|TRBV11-2|TRBJ2-1
CASSPEGGTSGFLGNEQFF
TGTGCCAGCAGCCCAGAAGGAGGGACTAGCGGGTTCCTCGGCAATGAGCAGTTCTTC
>NA|NA|TRBV19|TRBJ2-7
CASSIAGSSYEQYF
TGTGCCAGTAGTATTGCGGGGAGCTCCTACGAGCAGTACTTC
>NA|NA|TRBV28|TRBJ1-3
CASSFGTQGNTIYF
TGTGCCAGCAGTTTTGGCACCCAAGGAAACACCATATATTTT
>NA|NA|TRBV6-5|TRBJ1-4
CASSYSGVGAEKLFF
TGTGCCAGCAGTTACTCGGGGGTGGGGGCCGAAAAACTGTTTTTT
>NA|NA|TRBV9|TRBJ2-6
CASSVDGGSGANVLTF
TGTGCCAGCAGCGTAGACGGGGGCTCTGGGGCCAACGTCCTGACTTTC
>NA|NA|TRBV7-8|TRBJ1-4
CASSFPTHGDNEKLFF
TGTGCCAGCAGCTTCCCGACCCACGGCGACAATGAAAAACTGTTTTTT
>NA|NA|TRBV7-8|TRBJ2-3
CASSSDRDTQYF
TGTGCCAGCAGCTCGGACAGAGATACGCAGTATTTT
>NA|NA|TRBV27|TRBJ1-1
CASRGMNTEAFF
TGTGCCAGCAGGGGTATGAACACTGAAGCTTTCTTT
>few|TRBD1|TRBV9|TRBJ1-2
CASSGQGGHGYTF
TGTGCCAGCAGCGGACAGGGTGGTCATGGCTACACCTTC
>NA|TRBD1|TRBV6-5|TRBJ1-2
CASSSTLQGAIYGYTF
TGTGCCAGCAGTTCCACTTTGCAGGGGGCAATTTATGGCTACACCTTC
>NA|TRBD1|TRBV5-6|TRBJ2-4
CASSGWTGPKNIQYF
TGTGCCAGCAGCGGATGGACAGGGCCCAAAAACATTCAGTACTTC
>few|NA|TRBV7-3|TRBJ1-1
CASSLTPGTNTEAFF
TGTGCCAGCAGCTTAACCCCAGGCACCAACACTGAAGCTTTCTTT
>NA|NA|TRBV30|TRBJ2-7
CAWSLGGSFNYEQYF
TGTGCCTGGAGCCTTGGAGGATCCTTCAACTACGAGCAGTACTTC
>few|TRBD2|TRBV27|TRBJ2-1
CASSLYSSGGGNEQFF
TGTGCCAGCAGTTTATATTCTAGCGGGGGGGGTAATGAGCAGTTCTTC
>NA|TRBD2|TRBV7-9|TRBJ2-1
CASSLSGGYNEQFF
TGTGCCAGCAGCTTAAGCGGGGGGTACAATGAGCAGTTCTTC
>NA|NA|TRBV2|TRBJ1-1
CASILRTSGGAFF
TGTGCCAGCATTCTACGGACATCGGGGGGAGCTTTCTTT
>NA|NA|TRBV9|TRBJ2-3
CASSATDTQYF
TGTGCCAGCAGCGCGACAGATACGCAGTATTTT
>few|NA|TRBV9|TRBJ2-3
CASSVRSWGSTDTQYF
TGTGCCAGCAGCGTGCGCAGCTGGGGAAGCACAGATACGCAGTATTTT
>NA|NA|TRBV4-3|TRBJ2-7
CASSQGPGSSYEQYF
TGCGCCAGCAGCCAAGGGCCCGGCAGCTCCTACGAGCAGTACTTC
>once|NA|TRBV2|TRBJ2-7
CASSESSTGGDYEQYF
TGTGCCAGCAGTGAAAGTTCGACAGGAGGAGACTACGAGCAGTACTTC
>NA|TRBD2|TRBV28|TRBJ2-1
CASSFPRLAGNNEQFF
TGTGCCAGCAGTTTTCCAAGACTAGCGGGTAACAATGAGCAGTTCTTC
>once|NA|TRBV5-4|TRBJ1-1
CASSLSRAEAFF
TGTGCCAGCAGCTTGTCTCGGGCTGAAGCTTTCTTT
>NA|NA|TRBV25-1|TRBJ2-1
CASSEPGDNEQFF
TGTGCCAGCAGTGAACCCGGGGACAATGAGCAGTTCTTC
>NA|TRBD2|TRBV7-2|TRBJ2-7
CASSLELAGVYEQYF
TGTGCCAGCAGCTTAGAACTAGCGGGAGTGTACGAGCAGTACTTC